The 8 T cell receptor beta chains below come from one sample, sequenced in a study of T cell responses to AZD1222 COVID-19 vaccine. Generated by immunoSEQ multiplex PCR, the TCRdb table keeps only in-frame clones and is missing some. The repertoire holds about 190,000 clones, 85% to 90% seen once, with approximately 7.2% in the top ten. The input for sequencing was peripheral blood, taken on day 0 of AZD1222 vaccination. These receptors all come from an adult in good health.

The rearrangement uses TRBV18 and TRBJ2-1; tentative D call: TRBD2 (6 bases). The CDR3 sequence is 15 residues long. Trimming left V 5 bases short and J 9 bases short, with 20 bases between. Germline loops: CDR1 KGHSH, CDR2 LQKENI. CDR3 sequence (DNA): TGTGCCAGCTCAGGATCTGGCGGGGCCTTAACTGAGCAGTTCTTC. Translating gives CASSGSGGALTEQFF.

V gene TRBV7-3 combines with J gene TRBJ2-3; D possibly uses TRBD1 or TRBD2 (6 bases each). The germline gives CDR1 SGHTA, CDR2 FQGTGA. V was pared by 5 bases and J by 3 bases, with 15 bases between. The CDR3 runs to 15 residues. The CDR3 nucleotides are TGTGCCAGCAGCCTCGTGGGGGGCAGGACAGATACGCAGTATTTT. Translating it yields CASSLVGGRTDTQYF. The full variable domain, rest sourced from reference TRBV7-3 and TRBJ2-3, is GAGVSQTPSNKVTEKGKYVELRCDPISGHTALYWYRQSLGQGPEFLIYFQGTGAADDSGLPNDRFFAVRPEGSVSTLKIQRTERGDSAVYLCASSLVGGRTDTQYFGPGTRLTVL.

The genes are TRBV19 and TRBJ1-5; D unresolved. This CDR3 is 16 amino acids long. Trimming removed 3 bases from V and 0 bases from J, with 12 bases in between. CDR1 is LNHDA and CDR2 is SQIVND in the germline V gene (reference sequence). CDR3 protein: CASSIERRYSNQPQHF. The DNA of the CDR3 is TGTGCCAGTAGTATTGAGAGGAGATATAGCAATCAGCCCCAGCATTTT. Supplemented by reference TRBV19 and TRBJ1-5, the full variable domain reads DGGITQSPKYLFRKEGQNVTLSCEQNLNHDAMYWYRQDPGQGLRLIYYSQIVNDFQKGDIAEGYSVSREKKESFPLTVTSAQKNPTAFYLCASSIERRYSNQPQHFGDGTRLSIL.

V and J are TRBV5-4 and TRBJ1-4; a weak D match, TRBD1 (5 bases). This CDR3 has 15 amino acids. The germline CDR1 and CDR2 sequences are SGHNT and YYREEE (reference sequence). V was pared by 1 base and J by 6 bases, with 13 bases between. The CDR3 loop reads CASSLFREEDEKLFF. The CDR3, as DNA: TGTGCCAGCAGCTTGTTCAGGGAGGAGGATGAAAAACTGTTTTTT.

The rearrangement links TRBV13 to TRBJ2-3; TRBD1 might be the D (6 bases). This CDR3 has 15 amino acids. Trimming removed 6 bases from V and 1 base from J, with 14 bases in between. The germline gives CDR1 PRHDT, CDR2 FYEKMQ (reference sequence). In DNA form, the CDR3 reads TGTGCCAGCAGTCTAACAGGGCTGGGCACAGATACGCAGTATTTT. It is translated as CASSLTGLGTDTQYF.

The chain links TRBV5-1 to TRBJ1-5, with D possibly matching TRBD1 (5 bases). This CDR3 region has 14 residues. CDR1 is SGHRS, CDR2 YFSETQ, per germline. Deletions cut 2 bases from V and 5 bases from J, with 11 bases between. The CDR3 sequence is CASSFDGGDQPQHF. Here the CDR3 DNA reads TGCGCCAGCAGCTTCGACGGAGGGGATCAGCCCCAGCATTTT. The variable domain in full, with the rest retrieved from reference TRBV5-1 and TRBJ1-5, is KAGVTQTPRYLIKTRGQQVTLSCSPISGHRSVSWYQQTPGQGLQFLFEYFSETQRNKGNFPGRFSGRQFSNSRSEMNVSTLELGDSALYLCASSFDGGDQPQHFGDGTRLSIL.

The rearrangement uses TRBV7-2 and TRBJ2-1; maybe TRBD2 (7 bases). The CDR3 spans 16 residues. Deletions cut 5 bases from V and 3 bases from J, with 17 bases between. Germline CDR1 reads SGHTA; CDR2 reads FQGNSA. CDR3 DNA: TGTGCCAGCAGCCCAGGGGTAGCGGGTAACTACAATGAGCAGTTCTTC. This translates into CASSPGVAGNYNEQFF.

This rearrangement joins TRBV7-8 to TRBJ2-1; D might be TRBD2 (6 bases). This CDR3 is built from 14 residues. Trimming removed 7 bases from V and 4 bases from J, with 14 bases in between. From germline, CDR1 is SGHVS and CDR2 FQNEAQ. The chain's CDR3 is CASTSEGLYNEQFF. For the CDR3, the DNA is TGTGCCAGCACATCAGAGGGACTTTACAATGAGCAGTTCTTC.